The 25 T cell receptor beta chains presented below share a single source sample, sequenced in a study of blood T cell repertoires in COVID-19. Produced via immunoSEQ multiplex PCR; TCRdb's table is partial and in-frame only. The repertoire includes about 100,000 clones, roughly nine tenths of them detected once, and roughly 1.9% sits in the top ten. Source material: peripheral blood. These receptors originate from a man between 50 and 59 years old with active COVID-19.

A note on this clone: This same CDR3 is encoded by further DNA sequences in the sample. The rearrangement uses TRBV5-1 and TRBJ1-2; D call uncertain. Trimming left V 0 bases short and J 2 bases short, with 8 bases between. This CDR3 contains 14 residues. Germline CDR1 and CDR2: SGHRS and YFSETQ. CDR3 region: CASSLGDTNYGYTF. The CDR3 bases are TGCGCCAGCAGCTTGGGAGACACAAACTATGGCTACACCTTC.

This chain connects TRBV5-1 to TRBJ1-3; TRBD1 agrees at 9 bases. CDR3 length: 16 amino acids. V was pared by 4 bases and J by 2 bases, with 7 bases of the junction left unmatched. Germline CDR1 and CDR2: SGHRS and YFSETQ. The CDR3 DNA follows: TGCGCCAGCAGCACGGGACAGGGCGCCACTGGAAACACCATATATTTT. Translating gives CASSTGQGATGNTIYF.

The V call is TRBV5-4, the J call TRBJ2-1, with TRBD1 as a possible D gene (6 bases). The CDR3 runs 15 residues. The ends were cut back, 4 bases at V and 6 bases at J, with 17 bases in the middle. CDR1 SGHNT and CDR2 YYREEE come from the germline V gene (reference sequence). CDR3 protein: CASSPPTGVPNEQFF. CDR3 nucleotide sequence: TGTGCCAGCAGCCCACCGACAGGAGTCCCCAATGAGCAGTTCTTC.

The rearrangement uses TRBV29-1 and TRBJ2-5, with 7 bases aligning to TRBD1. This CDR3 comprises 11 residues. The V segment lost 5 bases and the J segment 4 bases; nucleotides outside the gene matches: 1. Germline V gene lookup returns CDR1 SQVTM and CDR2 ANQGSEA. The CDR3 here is CSVHRGETQYF. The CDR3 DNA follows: TGCAGCGTTCACAGGGGAGAGACCCAGTACTTC.

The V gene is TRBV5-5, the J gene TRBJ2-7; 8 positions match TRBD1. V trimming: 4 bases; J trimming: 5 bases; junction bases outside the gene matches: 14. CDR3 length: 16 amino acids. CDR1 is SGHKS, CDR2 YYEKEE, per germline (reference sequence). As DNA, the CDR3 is TGTGCCAGCAGCCCCGGACAGGGACGGATGGGGGACGAGCAGTACTTC. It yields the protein CASSPGQGRMGDEQYF.

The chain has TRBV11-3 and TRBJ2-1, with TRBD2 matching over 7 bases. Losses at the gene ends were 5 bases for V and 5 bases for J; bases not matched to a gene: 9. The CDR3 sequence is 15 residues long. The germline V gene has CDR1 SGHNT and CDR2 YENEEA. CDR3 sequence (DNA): TGTGCCAGCAGCCACCAACTAGCGTCGAACAATGAGCAGTTCTTC. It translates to CASSHQLASNNEQFF.

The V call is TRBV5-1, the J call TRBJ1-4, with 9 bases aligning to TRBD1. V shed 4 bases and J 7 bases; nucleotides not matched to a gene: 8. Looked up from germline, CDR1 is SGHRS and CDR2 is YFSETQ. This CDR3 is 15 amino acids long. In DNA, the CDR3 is TGCGCCAGCAGCCATTCAGGACAGGGGACTGAAAAACTGTTTTTT. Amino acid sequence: CASSHSGQGTEKLFF.

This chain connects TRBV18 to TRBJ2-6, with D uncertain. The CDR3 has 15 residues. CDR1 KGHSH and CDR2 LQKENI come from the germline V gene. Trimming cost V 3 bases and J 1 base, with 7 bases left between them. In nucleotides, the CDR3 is TGTGCCAGCTCACCCCCGAGGTCTGGGGCCAACGTCCTGACTTTC. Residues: CASSPPRSGANVLTF. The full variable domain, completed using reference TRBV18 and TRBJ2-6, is NAGVMQNPRHLVRRRGQEARLRCSPMKGHSHVYWYRQLPEEGLKFMVYLQKENIIDESGMPKERFSAEFPKEGPSILRIQQVVRGDSAAYFCASSPPRSGANVLTFGAGSRLTVL.

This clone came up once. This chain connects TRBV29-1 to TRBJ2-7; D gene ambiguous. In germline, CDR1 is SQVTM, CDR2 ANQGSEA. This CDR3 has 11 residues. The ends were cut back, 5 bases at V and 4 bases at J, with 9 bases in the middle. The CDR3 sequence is CSVLDIYEQYV. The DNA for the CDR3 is TGCAGCGTTCTCGACATTTACGAGCAGTACGTC.

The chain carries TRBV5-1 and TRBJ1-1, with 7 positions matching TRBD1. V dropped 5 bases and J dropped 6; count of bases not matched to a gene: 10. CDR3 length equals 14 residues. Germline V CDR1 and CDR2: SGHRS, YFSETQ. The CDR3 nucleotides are TGCGCCAGCAGGCCATACACAGGGGAACCTGAAGCTTTCTTT. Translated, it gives CASRPYTGEPEAFF.

The CDR3 protein is CAWSAGDEKLFF. CDR3 coding DNA: TGTGCCTGGAGTGCCGGGGATGAAAAACTGTTTTTT. The V call is TRBV30, the J call TRBJ1-4; no clear D. The CDR3 loop spans 12 amino acids. In germline, CDR1 is GTSNPN, CDR2 SVGIG (reference sequence). Trimming took off 1 base at V and 6 bases at J, with 6 bases between the two ends.

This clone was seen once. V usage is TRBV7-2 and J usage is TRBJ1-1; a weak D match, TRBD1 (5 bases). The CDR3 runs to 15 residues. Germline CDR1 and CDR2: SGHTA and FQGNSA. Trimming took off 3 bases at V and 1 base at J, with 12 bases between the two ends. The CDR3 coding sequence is TGTGCCAGCAGCTTTTTTAGCGGGGGGAACACTGAAGCTTTCTTT. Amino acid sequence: CASSFFSGGNTEAFF.

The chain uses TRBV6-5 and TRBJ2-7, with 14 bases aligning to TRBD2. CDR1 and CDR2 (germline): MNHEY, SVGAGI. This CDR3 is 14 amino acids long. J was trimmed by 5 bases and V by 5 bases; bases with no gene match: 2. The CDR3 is CASSPGLAGDEQYF. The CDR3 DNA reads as TGTGCCAGCAGTCCGGGACTAGCGGGGGACGAGCAGTACTTC.

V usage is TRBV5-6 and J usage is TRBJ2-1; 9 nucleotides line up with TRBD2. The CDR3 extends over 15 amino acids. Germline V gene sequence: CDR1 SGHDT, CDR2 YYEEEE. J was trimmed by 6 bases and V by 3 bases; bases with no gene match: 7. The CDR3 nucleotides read TGTGCCAGCAGCTCCGCGGGAGGGCCATCCAATGAGCAGTTCTTC. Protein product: CASSSAGGPSNEQFF.

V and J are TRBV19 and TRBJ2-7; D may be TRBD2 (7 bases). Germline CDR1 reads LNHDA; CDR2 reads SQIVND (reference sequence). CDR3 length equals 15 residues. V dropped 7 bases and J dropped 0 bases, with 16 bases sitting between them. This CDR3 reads CASKGRDTYSYEQYF. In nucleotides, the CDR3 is TGTGCCAGTAAGGGGAGGGACACCTACTCCTACGAGCAGTACTTC.

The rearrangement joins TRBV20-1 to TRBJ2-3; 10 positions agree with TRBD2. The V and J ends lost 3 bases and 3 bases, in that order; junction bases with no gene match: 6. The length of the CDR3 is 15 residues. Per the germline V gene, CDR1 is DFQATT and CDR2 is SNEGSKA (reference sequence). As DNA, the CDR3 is TGCAGTGCTAGTGGCAGCGGGAGGGTTACAGATACGCAGTATTTT. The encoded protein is CSASGSGRVTDTQYF.

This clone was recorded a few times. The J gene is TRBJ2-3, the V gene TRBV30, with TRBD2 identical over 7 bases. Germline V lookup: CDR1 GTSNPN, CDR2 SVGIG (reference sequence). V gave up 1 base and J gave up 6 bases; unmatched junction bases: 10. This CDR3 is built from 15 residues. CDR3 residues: CAWSEAYWEGDTQYF. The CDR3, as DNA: TGTGCCTGGAGTGAGGCCTATTGGGAGGGGGATACGCAGTATTTT.

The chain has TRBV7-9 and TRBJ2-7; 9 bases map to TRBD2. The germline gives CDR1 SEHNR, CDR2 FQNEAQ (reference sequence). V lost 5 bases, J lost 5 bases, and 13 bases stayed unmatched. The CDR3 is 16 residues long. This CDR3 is CASSPSVGGGANEQYF. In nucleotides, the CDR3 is TGTGCCAGCAGCCCATCGGTAGGCGGGGGGGCCAACGAGCAGTACTTC.

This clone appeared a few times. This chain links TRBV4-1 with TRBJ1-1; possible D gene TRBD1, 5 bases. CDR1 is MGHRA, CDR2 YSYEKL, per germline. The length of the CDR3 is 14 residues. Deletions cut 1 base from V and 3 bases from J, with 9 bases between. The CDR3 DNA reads TGCGCCAGCAGCCAAGGGACATCGGACACTGAAGCTTTCTTT. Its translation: CASSQGTSDTEAFF.

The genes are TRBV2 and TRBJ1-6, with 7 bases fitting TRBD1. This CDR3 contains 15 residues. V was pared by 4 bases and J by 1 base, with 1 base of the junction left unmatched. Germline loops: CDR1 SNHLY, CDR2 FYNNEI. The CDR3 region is CASSGQGSYNSPLHF. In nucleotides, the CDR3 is TGTGCCAGCAGTGGACAGGGTTCCTATAATTCACCCCTCCACTTT.

DNA for the CDR3: TGTGCCAGCAGCTTCGGACAGGGCTCTGGAAACACCATATATTTT. Protein product: CASSFGQGSGNTIYF. The V call is TRBV7-9, the J call TRBJ1-3; TRBD1 matches 8 bases. The CDR3 contains 15 residues. The V and J ends lost 3 bases and 0 bases, in that order; junction bases with no gene match: 1. Germline lookup yields CDR1 SEHNR and CDR2 FQNEAQ (reference sequence).

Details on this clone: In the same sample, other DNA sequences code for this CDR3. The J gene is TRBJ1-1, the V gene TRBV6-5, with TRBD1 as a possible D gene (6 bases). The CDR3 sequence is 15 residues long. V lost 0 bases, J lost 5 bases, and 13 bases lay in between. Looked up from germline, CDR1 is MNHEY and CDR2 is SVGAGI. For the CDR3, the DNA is TGTGCCAGCAGTTACTCCTGGCAGGGGCGTACTGAAGCTTTCTTT. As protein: CASSYSWQGRTEAFF.

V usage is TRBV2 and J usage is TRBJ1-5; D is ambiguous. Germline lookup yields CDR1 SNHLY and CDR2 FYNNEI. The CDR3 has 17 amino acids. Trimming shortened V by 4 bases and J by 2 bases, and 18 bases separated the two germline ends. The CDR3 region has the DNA TGTGCCAGCAGTGGTTTAGACACCTCTTATGGCAATCAGCCCCAGCATTTT. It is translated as CASSGLDTSYGNQPQHF.

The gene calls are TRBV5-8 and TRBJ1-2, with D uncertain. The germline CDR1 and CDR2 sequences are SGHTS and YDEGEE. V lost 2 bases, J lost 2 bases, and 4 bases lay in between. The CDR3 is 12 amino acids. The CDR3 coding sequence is TGTGCCAGCAGCTTCCAGAACTATGGCTACACCTTC. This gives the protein CASSFQNYGYTF.

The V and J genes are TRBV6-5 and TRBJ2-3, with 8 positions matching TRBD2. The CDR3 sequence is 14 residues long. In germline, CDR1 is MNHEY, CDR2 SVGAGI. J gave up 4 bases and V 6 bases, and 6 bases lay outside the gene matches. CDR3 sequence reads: CASRAGGHADTQYF. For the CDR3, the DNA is TGTGCCAGCAGGGCGGGGGGCCACGCAGATACGCAGTATTTT.